This entry describes one T cell receptor (beta chain). The antigen remains unidentified. PCR or immunohistochemistry showed mismatch repair deficiency in every enrolled patient. The TCR-sequenced patients were three responders to pembrolizumab. This sample was included in a study of PD-1 blockade in mismatch repair-deficient tumors. Study context: Enrolled about 2012-2017, patients had progressing, pretreated mismatch repair-deficient cancers of around twelve types. Findings and limits, study-wide: After pembrolizumab, tumor-resident clones rose rapidly, then generally contracted before radiologic responses.

TCRdb's copy holds only in-frame clones and misses some; the assay was immunoSEQ multiplex PCR. Of some 51,000 clones listed, approximately 84% are singletons. Germline V gives CDR1 SNHLY, CDR2 FYNNEI. Trimming took 8 bases from V and 5 from J; bases not matched to a gene: 14. The CDR3 is 15 amino acids. The V and J genes are TRBV2 and TRBJ1-2; 7 bases are shared with TRBD1. The TCR sequence derives from an adult with mismatch repair-deficient cancer. The input for sequencing was peripheral blood, taken 20 weeks after starting pembrolizumab. CDR3 region: CASLRDSFSSYGYTF. The CDR3 bases are TGTGCCAGCCTACGGGACAGCTTCTCTTCTTATGGCTACACCTTC.